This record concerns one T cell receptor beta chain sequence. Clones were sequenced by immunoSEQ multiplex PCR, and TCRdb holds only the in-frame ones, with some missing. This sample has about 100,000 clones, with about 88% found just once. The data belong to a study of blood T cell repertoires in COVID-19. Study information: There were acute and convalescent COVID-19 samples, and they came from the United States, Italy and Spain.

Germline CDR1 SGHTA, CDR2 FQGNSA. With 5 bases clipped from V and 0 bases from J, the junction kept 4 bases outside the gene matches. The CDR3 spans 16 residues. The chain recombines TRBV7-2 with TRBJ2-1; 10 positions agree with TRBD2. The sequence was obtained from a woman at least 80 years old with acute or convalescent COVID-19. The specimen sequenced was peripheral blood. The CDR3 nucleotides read TGTGCCAGCAGCCACAGGACTAGCGGCTCCTACAATGAGCAGTTCTTC. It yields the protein CASSHRTSGSYNEQFF.